Listed below are T cell receptor beta chains from one sample, sequenced in a study of blood T cell repertoires in COVID-19. TCRdb's table, derived via immunoSEQ multiplex PCR, lists solely in-frame clones and lacks some. This sample has approximately 220,000 clones, with more than 75% found just once. Sequencing was performed on peripheral blood. These receptors all come from a middle-aged man with acute or convalescent COVID-19. CDR3s include the opening cysteine and the closing phenylalanine or tryptophan. Each record gives: J gene, D gene, V gene, clone size, CDR3 protein, CDR3 DNA. The D gene is left open where the match is weak. Where a row states a size, it is once, few, many or the class of an expanded clone; other rows omit it.

TRBJ2-7 . TRBV28 once CASSPGTFSYEQYF TGTGCCAGCAGCCCCGGGACATTCTCCTACGAGCAGTACTTC
TRBJ2-4 . TRBV2 . CASTLDISGKNIQYF TGTGCCAGCACCCTGGATATTAGCGGCAAAAACATTCAGTACTTC
TRBJ1-5 . TRBV6-5 . CASSQGYSNQPQHF TGTGCCAGCAGTCAGGGGTATAGCAATCAGCCCCAGCATTTT
TRBJ1-1 . TRBV7-7 . CASSRQVNTEAFF TGTGCCAGCAGCCGACAGGTGAACACTGAAGCTTTCTTT
TRBJ2-7 . TRBV19 once CASSDRVLYEQYF TGTGCCAGTAGTGACCGGGTCCTCTACGAGCAGTACTTC
TRBJ1-3 . TRBV12-3/TRBV12-4 once CASVGQSRNTIYF TGTGCCAGCGTCGGACAGTCGAGGAACACCATATATTTT
TRBJ2-1 TRBD2 TRBV11-2 . CASSLRSSGGSYNEQFF TGTGCCAGCAGCTTGCGATCTAGCGGGGGGTCCTACAATGAGCAGTTCTTC
TRBJ2-7 TRBD1 TRBV6-4 . CASSLTGAVGDEQYF TGTGCCAGCAGTCTAACAGGGGCCGTCGGTGACGAGCAGTACTTC
TRBJ2-6 . TRBV6-5 . CASSSNTYSGANVLTF TGTGCCAGCAGTTCCAACACGTACTCTGGGGCCAACGTCCTGACTTTC
TRBJ2-3 TRBD2 TRBV27 once CASRRRGADTQYF TGTGCCAGCAGACGGCGGGGGGCCGATACGCAGTATTTT
TRBJ2-6 TRBD1 TRBV23-1 . CASSPTFGQGSGANVLTF TGCGCCAGCAGTCCCACTTTCGGACAGGGGTCTGGGGCCAACGTCCTGACTTTC
TRBJ1-5 . TRBV19 . CASREGGINNQPQHF TGTGCCAGTAGAGAGGGCGGAATTAACAATCAGCCCCAGCATTTT
TRBJ1-4 . TRBV6-5 . CASSRQPTNEKLFF TGTGCCAGCAGCAGACAACCAACTAATGAAAAACTGTTTTTT
TRBJ2-7 TRBD1 TRBV19 . CASSVDRGPLSVEQYF TGTGCCAGTAGTGTCGACAGGGGGCCCTTGTCCGTCGAGCAGTACTTC
TRBJ1-1 TRBD1 TRBV5-8 once CASSATGGLTEAFF TGTGCCAGCAGCGCGACAGGGGGCCTGACTGAAGCTTTCTTT
TRBJ1-6 . TRBV27 once CATKLTGRKGNSPLHF TGTGCCACCAAACTCACAGGGAGAAAGGGTAATTCACCCCTCCACTTT
TRBJ2-2 TRBD1 TRBV29-1 . CSAKGQSNTGELFF TGCAGCGCAAAGGGACAGTCGAACACCGGGGAGCTGTTTTTT
TRBJ2-2 . TRBV7-3 . CASSLGAQGGLTGELFF TGTGCCAGCAGCTTAGGGGCTCAGGGGGGACTCACCGGGGAGCTGTTTTTT
TRBJ2-5 TRBD1 TRBV9 . CASSSTGQETQYF TGTGCCAGCAGTTCGACAGGGCAAGAGACCCAGTACTTC
TRBJ1-2 . TRBV7-3 . CASSLMGTRGSIGYTF TGTGCCAGCAGCTTAATGGGGACAAGGGGTTCCATTGGCTACACCTTC
TRBJ1-6 . TRBV6-5 . CASIATGGNSPLHF TGTGCCAGCATTGCGACTGGGGGGAATTCACCCCTCCACTTT
TRBJ2-1 TRBD2 TRBV6-5 few CASSLAGGFYNEQFF TGTGCCAGCAGTCTAGCGGGGGGCTTTTACAATGAGCAGTTCTTC
TRBJ2-1 TRBD2 TRBV3-1/TRBV3-2 . CASSPRLAEYNEQFF TGTGCCAGCAGCCCCCGACTAGCGGAGTACAATGAGCAGTTCTTC
TRBJ1-2 . TRBV13 . CASSPYTYYGYTF TGTGCCAGCAGCCCGTACACCTACTATGGCTACACCTTC
TRBJ1-1 . TRBV30 . CAWSVGGGQEAFF TGTGCCTGGAGTGTAGGGGGGGGTCAGGAAGCTTTCTTT
TRBJ1-2 TRBD1 TRBV7-8 once CASSSMTGDYGYTF TGTGCCAGCAGCTCCATGACAGGGGACTATGGCTACACCTTC
TRBJ1-1 TRBD1 TRBV18 once CASSPSDRENTEAFF TGTGCCAGCTCACCATCGGACAGGGAAAACACTGAAGCTTTCTTT
TRBJ2-7 . TRBV5-1 once CASYDRSGEQYF TGCGCCAGCTACGACAGGTCGGGGGAGCAGTACTTC
TRBJ1-3 . TRBV3-1/TRBV3-2 . CASSQESRSSGNTIYF TGTGCCAGCAGCCAAGAATCCCGGAGCTCTGGAAACACCATATATTTT
TRBJ1-5 . TRBV4-2 . CASSPGDYSNQPQHF TGTGCCAGCAGCCCCGGGGATTATAGCAATCAGCCCCAGCATTTT
TRBJ1-2 TRBD1 TRBV6-5 . CASRRDRYYGYTF TGTGCCAGCAGAAGGGACAGGTACTATGGCTACACCTTC
TRBJ2-1 . TRBV18 . CASSLRTASGYNEQFF TGTGCCAGCTCACTAAGGACAGCCTCCGGCTACAATGAGCAGTTCTTC
TRBJ1-5 TRBD1 TRBV2 . CASSGTGGWQPQHF TGTGCCAGCAGTGGGACAGGGGGCTGGCAGCCCCAGCATTTT
TRBJ2-1 . TRBV6-6 . CASSKRDSYNEQFF TGTGCCAGCAGTAAAAGGGACTCTTACAATGAGCAGTTCTTC
TRBJ1-2 . TRBV3-1/TRBV3-2 . CASSQDSASYGYTF TGTGCCAGCAGCCAAGACTCAGCTAGCTATGGCTACACCTTC
TRBJ1-1 . TRBV5-1 . CASGIQGNTEAFF TGCGCCAGCGGAATCCAGGGGAACACTGAAGCTTTCTTT
TRBJ1-5 . TRBV7-9 once CASSLGGLKPQHF TGTGCCAGCAGCTTAGGGGGACTTAAGCCCCAGCATTTT
TRBJ2-2 . TRBV5-8 . CASSLASGWAGELFF TGTGCCAGCAGCTTGGCCTCAGGGTGGGCCGGGGAGCTGTTTTTT
TRBJ1-1 TRBD1 TRBV5-4 . CASSQGGRNTEAFF TGTGCCAGCAGCCAGGGGGGCAGAAACACTGAAGCTTTCTTT
TRBJ2-1 . TRBV30 once CAWSVPGSYSYNEQFF TGTGCCTGGAGTGTACCGGGGTCTTACTCCTACAATGAGCAGTTCTTC
TRBJ1-1 . TRBV11-2 . CASSLVRDTEAFF TGTGCCAGCAGCTTAGTCCGGGACACTGAAGCTTTCTTT
TRBJ1-4 TRBD1 TRBV11-2 . CASSLDVRGRTNEKLFF TGTGCCAGCAGCTTAGATGTCAGGGGGCGGACTAATGAAAAACTGTTTTTT
TRBJ1-6 . TRBV9 . CASSAHGDTSSYNSPLHF TGTGCCAGCAGCGCGCATGGGGACACGAGCTCCTATAATTCACCCCTCCACTTT
TRBJ2-2 . TRBV29-1 . CSVALTVSKPSRRNTGELFF TGCAGCGTCGCCTTGACAGTTTCTAAACCCTCTCGAAGGAACACCGGGGAGCTGTTTTTT
TRBJ1-6 TRBD1 TRBV18 . CASSPPDRGSLHF TGTGCCAGCTCACCACCGGACAGGGGATCCCTCCACTTT
TRBJ1-5 TRBD1 TRBV6-5 . CASRLQGRNQPQHF TGTGCCAGCAGGCTACAGGGGCGCAATCAGCCCCAGCATTTT
TRBJ1-6 TRBD1 TRBV6-5 . CASVPHLTGDVHF TGTGCCAGCGTACCACACCTAACAGGGGACGTCCACTTT
TRBJ1-1 . TRBV10-3 . CAISGQGQGTEAFF TGTGCCATCAGTGGACAAGGGCAGGGCACTGAAGCTTTCTTT
TRBJ1-2 . TRBV6-5 few CASRGRYGYTF TGTGCCAGCAGGGGCCGCTATGGCTACACCTTC
TRBJ2-1 . TRBV23-1 . CASSPPGNEQFF TGCGCCAGCAGTCCCCCGGGCAATGAGCAGTTCTTC
TRBJ1-2 TRBD1 TRBV29-1 . CSALTQKRRGQKYYGYTF TGCAGCGCTCTAACCCAAAAGCGCAGGGGACAGAAGTACTATGGCTACACCTTC